This T cell receptor (beta chain) was identified in a study of blood T cell repertoires in COVID-19. Study in general: Researchers got acute and convalescent COVID-19 samples from the United States, Italy and Spain.

In the study's own analysis: Amplification of reference gene primers provided the estimated nucleated cell counts. Sequenced by immunoSEQ multiplex PCR; TCRdb stores in-frame clones only, minus some. The DNA was the basis for D and trimming; V, J and clone size are from that table. In the table there are hundreds of thousands of clones, 88% of which are singletons. The CDR3 length is 13 residues. Trimming pared 3 bases from V and 5 bases from J, leaving 8 bases between. The sequence came from a woman aged 40 to 49 who had recovered from COVID-19. The chain recombines TRBV12-3 or TRBV12-4 with TRBJ1-5; D not resolved. Material: peripheral blood. Here the CDR3 reads CASSLEGYQPQHF. In DNA, the CDR3 is TGTGCCAGCAGTTTGGAGGGCTATCAGCCCCAGCATTTT.